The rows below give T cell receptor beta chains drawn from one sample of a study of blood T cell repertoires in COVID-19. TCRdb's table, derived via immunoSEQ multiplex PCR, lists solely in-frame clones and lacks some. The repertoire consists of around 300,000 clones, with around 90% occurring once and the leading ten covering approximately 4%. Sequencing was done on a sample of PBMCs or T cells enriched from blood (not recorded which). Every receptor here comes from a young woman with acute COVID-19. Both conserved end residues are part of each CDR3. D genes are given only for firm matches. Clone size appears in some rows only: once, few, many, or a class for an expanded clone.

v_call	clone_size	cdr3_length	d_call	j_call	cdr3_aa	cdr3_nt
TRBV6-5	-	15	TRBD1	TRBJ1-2	CASSPPPGQFYGYTF	TGTGCCAGCAGTCCCCCGCCGGGACAGTTCTATGGCTACACCTTC
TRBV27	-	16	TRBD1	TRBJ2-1	CASSFGSAAGGEKQFF	TGTGCCAGCAGTTTCGGGTCGGCGGCAGGGGGTGAGAAGCAGTTCTTC
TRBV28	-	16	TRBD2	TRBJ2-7	CASSPDPGLADYEQYF	TGTGCCAGCAGTCCGGATCCGGGACTAGCGGACTACGAGCAGTACTTC
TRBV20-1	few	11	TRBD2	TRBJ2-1	CSGLAHNEQFF	TGCAGTGGACTAGCACACAATGAGCAGTTCTTC
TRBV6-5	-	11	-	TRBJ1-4	CASSTRGKLFF	TGTGCCAGCAGTACCAGGGGAAAACTGTTTTTT
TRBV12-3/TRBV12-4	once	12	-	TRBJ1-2	CASSAEGGGYTF	TGTGCCAGCAGCGCTGAAGGAGGCGGCTACACCTTC
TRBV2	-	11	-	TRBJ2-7	CASGERDEQYF	TGTGCCAGCGGTGAGAGGGACGAGCAGTACTTC
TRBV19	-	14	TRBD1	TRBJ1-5	CASTRDRVNQPQHF	TGTGCCAGTACCCGGGACAGGGTCAATCAGCCCCAGCATTTT
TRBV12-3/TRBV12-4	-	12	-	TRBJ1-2	CASSLGPDGYTF	TGTGCCAGCAGTCTCGGTCCCGATGGCTACACCTTC
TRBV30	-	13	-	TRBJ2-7	CAWNGRAGYEQYF	TGTGCCTGGAATGGGCGGGCGGGGTACGAGCAGTACTTC
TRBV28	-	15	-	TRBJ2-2	CASKGEPTLTGELFF	TGTGCCAGCAAGGGGGAACCCACTCTCACCGGGGAGCTGTTTTTT
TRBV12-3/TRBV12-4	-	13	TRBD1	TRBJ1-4	CASSFGTEGKLFF	TGTGCCAGCAGTTTCGGGACAGAGGGAAAACTGTTTTTT
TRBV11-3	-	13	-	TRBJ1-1	CASSLQGTAEAFF	TGTGCCAGCAGCTTACAGGGTACCGCTGAAGCTTTCTTT
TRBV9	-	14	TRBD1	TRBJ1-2	CASSDTRTGYGYTF	TGTGCCAGCAGCGACACACGGACAGGGTATGGCTACACCTTC
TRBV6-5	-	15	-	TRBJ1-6	CASSSRANGDSPLHF	TGTGCCAGCAGTTCCCGGGCCAACGGGGATTCACCCCTCCACTTT
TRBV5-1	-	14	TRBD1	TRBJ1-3	CASSFGQDGNTIYF	TGCGCCAGCAGCTTCGGACAGGACGGAAACACCATATATTTT
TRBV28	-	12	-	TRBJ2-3	CASSSGTDTQYF	TGTGCCAGCAGTTCTGGCACAGATACGCAGTATTTT
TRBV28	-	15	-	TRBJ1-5	CASRLGAGLNQPQHF	TGTGCCAGCAGGCTGGGGGCAGGGCTCAATCAGCCCCAGCATTTT
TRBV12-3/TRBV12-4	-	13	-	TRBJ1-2	CASSLRGNYGYTF	TGTGCCAGCAGTTTAAGGGGCAACTATGGCTACACCTTC
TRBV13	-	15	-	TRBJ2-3	CASSLGGSSTDTQYF	TGTGCCAGCAGCTTAGGCGGGAGCAGTACAGATACGCAGTATTTT
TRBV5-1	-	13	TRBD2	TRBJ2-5	CASSSSGEETQYF	TGCGCCAGCAGCTCTAGCGGAGAAGAGACCCAGTACTTC
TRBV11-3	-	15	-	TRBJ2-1	CASSRRDSPYNEQFF	TGTGCCAGCAGCCGACGGGACTCGCCCTACAATGAGCAGTTCTTC
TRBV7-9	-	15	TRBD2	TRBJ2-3	CASSQAGGGTDTQYF	TGTGCCAGCAGCCAAGCGGGAGGGGGCACAGATACGCAGTATTTT
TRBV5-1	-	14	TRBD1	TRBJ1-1	CASSGRTGEGEAFF	TGCGCCAGCAGCGGCAGGACAGGGGAAGGTGAAGCTTTCTTT
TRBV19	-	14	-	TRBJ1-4	CASSIGLMGEKLFF	TGTGCCAGTAGTATAGGACTTATGGGTGAAAAACTGTTTTTT
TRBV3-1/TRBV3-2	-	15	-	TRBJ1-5	CASSQGTASNQPQHF	TGTGCCAGCAGCCAAGGTACAGCTAGCAATCAGCCCCAGCATTTT
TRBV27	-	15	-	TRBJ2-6	CASSRQGSGANVLTF	TGTGCCAGCAGCCGCCAGGGGTCTGGGGCCAACGTCCTGACTTTC
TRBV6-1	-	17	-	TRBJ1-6	CASSGRTTSSYNSPLHF	TGTGCCAGCAGTGGACGGACTACAAGCTCCTATAATTCACCCCTCCACTTT
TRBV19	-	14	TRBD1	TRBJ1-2	CASTRQGHYYGYTF	TGTGCCAGCACCCGACAGGGGCATTACTATGGCTACACCTTC
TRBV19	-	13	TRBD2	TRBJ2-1	CASSQTSGGEEFF	TGTGCCAGTAGCCAGACTAGCGGGGGTGAAGAGTTCTTC
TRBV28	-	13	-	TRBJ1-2	CASSLGHNYGYTF	TGTGCCAGCAGTTTGGGCCACAACTATGGCTACACCTTC
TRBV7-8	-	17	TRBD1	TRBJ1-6	CASSFWTGEAYNSPLHF	TGTGCCAGCAGCTTTTGGACAGGGGAGGCCTATAATTCACCCCTCCACTTT
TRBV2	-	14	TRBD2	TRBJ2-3	CASSEGAGEDTQYF	TGTGCCAGCAGTGAAGGGGCGGGAGAGGATACGCAGTATTTT
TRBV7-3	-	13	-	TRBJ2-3	CASSSQETDTQYF	TGTGCCAGCAGTTCCCAGGAAACAGATACGCAGTATTTT
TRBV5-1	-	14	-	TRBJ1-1	CASSLMQGPTEAFF	TGCGCCAGCAGCTTGATGCAGGGTCCCACTGAAGCTTTCTTT
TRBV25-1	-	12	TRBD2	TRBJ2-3	CASRREGDTQYF	TGTGCCAGCAGGAGGGAGGGAGATACGCAGTATTTT
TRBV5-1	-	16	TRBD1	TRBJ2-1	CASSFESGGFDNEQFF	TGCGCCAGCAGCTTCGAATCAGGGGGCTTCGACAATGAGCAGTTCTTC
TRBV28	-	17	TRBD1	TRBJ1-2	CASSSGQGLTSGYGYTF	TGTGCCAGCAGTTCCGGACAGGGCTTAACTTCTGGCTATGGCTACACCTTC
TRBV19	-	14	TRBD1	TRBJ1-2	CASIRGQINYGYTF	TGTGCCAGTATAAGGGGACAGATTAACTATGGCTACACCTTC
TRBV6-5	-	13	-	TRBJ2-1	CASSAGIYNEQFF	TGTGCCAGCAGCGCGGGGATCTACAATGAGCAGTTCTTC
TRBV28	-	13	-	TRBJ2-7	CASSLYGDYEQYF	TGTGCCAGCAGTTTATACGGAGACTACGAGCAGTACTTC
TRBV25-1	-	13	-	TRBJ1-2	CASTAGGINGYTF	TGTGCCAGCACCGCGGGGGGAATAAATGGCTACACCTTC
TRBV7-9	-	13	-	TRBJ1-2	CASSFGGDYGYTF	TGTGCCAGCAGCTTTGGCGGAGACTATGGCTACACCTTC
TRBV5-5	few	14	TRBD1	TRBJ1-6	CASSLSGGDSPLHF	TGTGCCAGCAGCTTGTCAGGGGGCGATTCACCCCTCCACTTT
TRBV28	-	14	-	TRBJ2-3	CASKSSEFTDTQYF	TGTGCCAGCAAGTCGAGTGAGTTCACAGATACGCAGTATTTT
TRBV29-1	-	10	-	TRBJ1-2	CRVDSLGYTF	TGCAGAGTTGACAGTCTGGGCTACACCTTC
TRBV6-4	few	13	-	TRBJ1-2	CASRPGSAYGYTF	TGTGCCAGCAGGCCTGGTAGTGCCTATGGCTACACCTTC
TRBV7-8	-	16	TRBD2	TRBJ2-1	CASSRDSSGAYNEQFF	TGTGCCAGCAGCCGAGACTCTAGCGGGGCCTACAATGAGCAGTTCTTC
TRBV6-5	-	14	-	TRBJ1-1	CASGVRTVNTEAFF	TGTGCCAGCGGAGTGAGGACAGTCAACACTGAAGCTTTCTTT
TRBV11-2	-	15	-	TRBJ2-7	CASSSVTGRSYEQYF	TGTGCCAGCAGCTCCGTGACAGGTCGCTCCTACGAGCAGTACTTC
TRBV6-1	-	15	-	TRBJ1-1	CASSEPGTGNTEAFF	TGTGCCAGCAGTGAACCCGGGACTGGGAACACTGAAGCTTTCTTT
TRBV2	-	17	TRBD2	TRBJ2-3	CASRAGGSGSGTDTQYF	TGTGCCAGCAGGGCTGGAGGTAGCGGGAGTGGCACAGATACGCAGTATTTT
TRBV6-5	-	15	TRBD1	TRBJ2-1	CASSTTGGLHNEQFF	TGTGCCAGCAGTACGACAGGGGGCCTTCACAATGAGCAGTTCTTC
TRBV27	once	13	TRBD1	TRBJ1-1	CASSIQTGTEAFF	TGTGCCAGCAGTATTCAGACAGGGACTGAAGCTTTCTTT